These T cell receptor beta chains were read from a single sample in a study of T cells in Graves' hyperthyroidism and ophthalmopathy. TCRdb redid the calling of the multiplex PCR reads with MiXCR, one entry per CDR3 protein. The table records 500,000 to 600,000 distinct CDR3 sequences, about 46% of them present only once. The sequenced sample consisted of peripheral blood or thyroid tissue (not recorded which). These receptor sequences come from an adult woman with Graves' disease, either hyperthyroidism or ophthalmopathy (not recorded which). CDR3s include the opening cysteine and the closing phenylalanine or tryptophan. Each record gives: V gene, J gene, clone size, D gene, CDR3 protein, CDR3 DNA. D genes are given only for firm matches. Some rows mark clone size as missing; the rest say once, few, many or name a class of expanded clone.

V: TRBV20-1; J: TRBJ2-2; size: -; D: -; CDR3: CSARDYRGRTGELFF; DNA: TGCAGTGCTAGAGATTATAGGGGCCGGACCGGGGAGCTGTTTTTT
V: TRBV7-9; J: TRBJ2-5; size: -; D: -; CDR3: CASTSGQTQYF; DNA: TGTGCCAGCACCTCCGGGCAGACCCAGTACTTC
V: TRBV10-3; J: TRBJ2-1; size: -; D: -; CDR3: CAISESGAEGYEQFF; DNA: TGTGCCATCAGTGAGTCTGGGGCTGAGGGGTATGAGCAGTTCTTC
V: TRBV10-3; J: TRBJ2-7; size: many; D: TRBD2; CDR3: CAIMDTGGNYEQYF; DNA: TGTGCCATCATGGACACGGGAGGGAACTACGAGCAGTACTTC
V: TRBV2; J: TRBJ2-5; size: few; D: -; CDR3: CASSGADRSYQETQYF; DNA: TGTGCCAGCAGTGGTGCTGACAGGTCGTACCAAGAGACCCAGTACTTC
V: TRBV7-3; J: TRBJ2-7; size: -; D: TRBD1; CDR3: CATGGRGPNYEQYF; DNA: TGTGCCACCGGGGGCAGGGGGCCAAACTACGAGCAGTACTTC
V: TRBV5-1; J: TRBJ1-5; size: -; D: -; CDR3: CASSLWGGEEPQHF; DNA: TGCGCCAGCAGCTTGTGGGGAGGTGAAGAGCCCCAGCATTTT
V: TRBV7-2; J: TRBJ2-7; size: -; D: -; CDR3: CASSNTGNYEQYF; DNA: TGTGCCAGCAGCAACACGGGGAACTACGAGCAGTACTTC
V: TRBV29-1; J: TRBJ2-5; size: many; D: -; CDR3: CSVAVDNEGSETQYF; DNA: TGCAGCGTTGCGGTCGACAATGAGGGTTCGGAGACCCAGTACTTC
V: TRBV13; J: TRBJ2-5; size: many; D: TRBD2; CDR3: CASSSLADETQYF; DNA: TGTGCCAGCAGCTCCCTAGCGGATGAGACCCAGTACTTC
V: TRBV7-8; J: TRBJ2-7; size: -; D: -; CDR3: CASRKYDTPYSSYEQYF; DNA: TGTGCCAGCAGAAAATATGACACCCCCTATAGCTCCTACGAGCAGTACTTC
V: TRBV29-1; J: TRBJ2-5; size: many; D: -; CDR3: CSVEPQSLGRETQYF; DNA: TGCAGCGTTGAACCCCAGAGTTTGGGTCGTGAGACCCAGTACTTC
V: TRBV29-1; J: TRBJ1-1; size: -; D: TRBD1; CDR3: CSADWPGTGSEAFF; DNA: TGCAGCGCCGATTGGCCCGGGACAGGGTCTGAAGCTTTCTTT
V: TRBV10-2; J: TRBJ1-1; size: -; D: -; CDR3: CASSQDFGGLNTEAFF; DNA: TGCGCCAGCAGCCAAGACTTCGGGGGCCTGAACACTGAAGCTTTCTTT
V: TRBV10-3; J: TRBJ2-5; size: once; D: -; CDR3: CAISEGAGEETQYF; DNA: TGTGCCATCAGTGAGGGGGCAGGGGAAGAGACCCAGTACTTC
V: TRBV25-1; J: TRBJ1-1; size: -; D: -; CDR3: CASPETPNTEAFF; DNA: TGTGCCAGCCCCGAAACACCAAACACTGAAGCTTTCTTT
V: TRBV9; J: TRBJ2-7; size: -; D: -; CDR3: CASSASRQGHEQYF; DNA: TGTGCCAGCAGCGCCTCCCGCCAGGGCCACGAGCAGTACTTC
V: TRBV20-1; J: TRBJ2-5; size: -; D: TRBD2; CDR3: CSASPRAGAGETQYF; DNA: TGCAGTGCCAGCCCCCGAGCGGGAGCGGGGGAGACCCAGTACTTC